The rows below give T cell receptor beta chains drawn from one sample of a study of T-cell reconstitution after alpha-beta-depleted transplantation in children. MiXCR was run by TCRdb on the PCR reads, yielding one entry per CDR3 protein. In the table there are about 98,000 distinct CDR3 sequences, 23% of which are singletons. The source material was PBMCs, sampled before TCRalphabeta/CD19-depleted stem cell transplant. The receptors here all came from a boy aged 2 to 9 with acute lymphoblastic leukemia, due to receive a stem cell transplant. Each CDR3 is given with its conserved first and last residue. D genes are given only for firm matches. Clone size is stated in some rows and not others, as once, few, many or a class when expanded.

TRBJ2-1 TRBV4-3 TRBD2 - 15 TGCGCCAGCAGCCAAAGCCTAGCGGGAGAAAGTGAGCAGTTCTTC CASSQSLAGESEQFF
TRBJ2-3 TRBV6-2/TRBV6-3 - few 13 TGTGCCAGCACCCCCTGGGGGGTAAATACGCAGTATTTT CASTPWGVNTQYF
TRBJ1-2 TRBV7-9 TRBD1 - 13 TGTGCCAGCAGCCTGGGACAGGAGGGGGGCTACACCTTC CASSLGQEGGYTF
TRBJ2-1 TRBV6-6 - many 12 TGTGCCAGCAGTTACGGACGGAGTGAGCAGTTCTTC CASSYGRSEQFF
TRBJ2-7 TRBV14 TRBD1 many 15 TGTGCCAGCAGCCAAGAATTGACAGGGGGCTCGGAGCAGTACTTC CASSQELTGGSEQYF
TRBJ2-1 TRBV9 - - 15 TGTGCCAGCAGCCTAGGAGGGGCACTTGTCAATGAGCAGTTCTTC CASSLGGALVNEQFF
TRBJ2-1 TRBV20-1 TRBD2 - 14 TGCAGTGCTACGGGACTAGCGGAGGGGAATGAGCAGTTCTTC CSATGLAEGNEQFF
TRBJ2-1 TRBV9 - - 14 TGTGCCAGCAGCGTGCAGGGCTCCTACAATGAGCAGTTCTTC CASSVQGSYNEQFF
TRBJ2-6 TRBV4-3 TRBD2 - 17 TGCGCCAGCAGCCAAGATCTTCGGGGGGCTGGGGCCAACGTCCTGACTTTC CASSQDLRGAGANVLTF
TRBJ1-3 TRBV20-1 - - 15 TGCAGTGCTAGAGAGCAGGGCTACTCTGGAAACACCATATATTTT CSAREQGYSGNTIYF
TRBJ2-1 TRBV29-1 TRBD1 once 14 TGCAGCGTAGTTAAACACACCGGGACAGACGAGCAGTTCTTC CSVVKHTGTDEQFF
TRBJ1-1 TRBV21-1 - - 16 TGTGCCAGCAGCAAAGCTGGAAACAGACTGAACACTGAAGCTTTCTTT CASSKAGNRLNTEAFF
TRBJ2-1 TRBV10-3 - - 16 TGTGCCATCCATAGGGGGGGGGCAGCCAGCCGGTATGAGCAGTTCTTC CAIHRGGAASRYEQFF
TRBJ2-1 TRBV10-3 - - 12 TGTGCCATCAACTCCGGGGTAACTGAGCAGTTCTTC CAINSGVTEQFF
TRBJ2-1 TRBV20-1 - few 16 TGCAGTGCTATTCTAGTGACCCGATGGGGGGACAATGAGCAGTTCTTC CSAILVTRWGDNEQFF
TRBJ1-1 TRBV12-3/TRBV12-4 - few 14 TGTGCCAGCAGTCCAGGGGAGGGGAACACTGAAGCTTTCTTT CASSPGEGNTEAFF
TRBJ2-2 TRBV7-2 - many 15 TGTGCCAGCAGCTTACCTACTACAATCACCGGGGAGCTGTTTTTT CASSLPTTITGELFF
TRBJ2-1 TRBV6-4 TRBD2 - 15 TGTGCCAGCAGTGAAGGGCGGGAGGGCTCCAATGAGCAGTTCTTC CASSEGREGSNEQFF
TRBJ2-1 TRBV9 - - 16 TGTGCCAGCAGCGTAGCTGTCTCAAAATCCTACAATGAGCAGTTCTTC CASSVAVSKSYNEQFF
TRBJ2-1 TRBV7-2 - - 14 TGTGCCAGCAGCCCTCAAACGCGACCCAATGAGCAGTTCTTC CASSPQTRPNEQFF
TRBJ2-3 TRBV5-1 - - 14 TGCGCCAGCAGCTCCTCGACTGGCACAGATACGCAGTATTTT CASSSSTGTDTQYF
TRBJ1-2 TRBV20-1 TRBD1 - 14 TGCAGTGCTAGTTATGTGGACAGGGAGATTGGCTACACCTTC CSASYVDREIGYTF
TRBJ2-1 TRBV4-3 TRBD2 few 16 TGCGCCAGCAGCCAAGACTGGTCTAGCGGGAACAATGAGCAGTTCTTC CASSQDWSSGNNEQFF
TRBJ2-3 TRBV29-1 - many 11 TGCAGCGCTGGGCCATCAGATACGCAGTATTTT CSAGPSDTQYF
TRBJ1-5 TRBV11-1 TRBD1 - 18 TGTGCCAGCAGCTTAGAGGGACAGGCAGTTAATAGCAATCAGCCCCAGCATTTT CASSLEGQAVNSNQPQHF
TRBJ1-2 TRBV10-3 - - 14 TGTGCCATCAACCAAGGAGGGATGAAGGGCGGCTACACCTTC CAINQGGMKGGYTF
TRBJ2-1 TRBV12-3/TRBV12-4 TRBD2 - 14 TGTGCCAGCAGCCAGCGGGACCCCAACAATGAGCAGTTCTTC CASSQRDPNNEQFF
TRBJ2-7 TRBV11-3 - - 15 TGTGCCAGCAGCTTCGGTAAAGTGAGCTCCTACGAGCAGTACTTC CASSFGKVSSYEQYF
TRBJ2-2 TRBV28 - - 13 TGTGCCAGCAGTCCCGGATCCACCGGGGAGCTGTTTTTT CASSPGSTGELFF
TRBJ2-2 TRBV29-1 - few 12 TGCAGCGTTGTCATTTGGGACGGGGAGCTGTTTTTT CSVVIWDGELFF
TRBJ2-2 TRBV4-2 - - 18 TGTGCCAGCAGCCAAGTGGGGAATCTGGGCGGAGGGGCCGGGGAGCTGTTTTTT CASSQVGNLGGGAGELFF
TRBJ2-7 TRBV11-2 TRBD1 few 16 TGTGCCAGCAGCTTGGGTTTGCGACAGGGCTCCTACGAGCAGTACTTC CASSLGLRQGSYEQYF
TRBJ1-2 TRBV5-1 - - 16 TGCGCCAGCAGCTTGGATCCAGGAGCAGGGAGTGGCGGCTACACCTTC CASSLDPGAGSGGYTF
TRBJ1-5 TRBV20-1 TRBD1 - 18 TGCAGTGCAAGGGGGACAGAACACAACCCTAATAGCAATCAGCCCCAGCATTTT CSARGTEHNPNSNQPQHF
TRBJ1-2 TRBV29-1 TRBD1 - 11 TGCAGCGTTTCCACAGGGGATGGCTACACCTTC CSVSTGDGYTF
TRBJ2-1 TRBV19 - - 16 TGTGCCAGTAGTATGAATTTAGGCAGCTCCTACAATGAGCAGTTCTTC CASSMNLGSSYNEQFF
TRBJ2-1 TRBV4-1 - few 12 TGCGCCAGCAGCCAAGGGACCGGTGAGCAGTTCTTC CASSQGTGEQFF
TRBJ2-2 TRBV27 TRBD1 few 16 TGTGCCAGCAGTCCGTTATGGACAGGGCGGACCGGGGAGCTGTTTTTT CASSPLWTGRTGELFF
TRBJ2-3 TRBV7-9 TRBD1 - 15 TGTGCCAGCAGCTTAGTAGGGGGCAAGGCAGATACGCAGTATTTT CASSLVGGKADTQYF
TRBJ1-1 TRBV9 - - 13 TGTGCCAGCAGCCAGTCCACGAACACTGAAGCTTTCTTT CASSQSTNTEAFF
TRBJ2-7 TRBV5-1 - few 15 TGCGCCAGCAGCTTGGATTTCAGCCGAAATGGGGAGCAGTACTTC CASSLDFSRNGEQYF
TRBJ1-5 TRBV12-3/TRBV12-4 - few 14 TGTGCCAGCAGTGAAACAGGTCCCGATCAGCCCCAGCATTTT CASSETGPDQPQHF
TRBJ1-1 TRBV29-1 - - 13 TGCAGCGTTGACCTCAGGGGAGACCCGGAAGCTTTCTTT CSVDLRGDPEAFF
TRBJ2-2 TRBV20-1 TRBD2 few 14 TGCAGTGCTCTCCATCCGGGAGGGACCGGGGAGCTGTTTTTT CSALHPGGTGELFF
TRBJ1-1 TRBV29-1 - many 13 TGCAGCGTTGATCACACACAAGGGACTGAAGCTTTCTTT CSVDHTQGTEAFF
TRBJ2-3 TRBV5-1 - many 14 TGCGCCAGCAGCCCGAGGGTTAGGAGAGATACGCAGTATTTT CASSPRVRRDTQYF
TRBJ1-2 TRBV5-1 TRBD1 few 16 TGCGCCAGCAGCTTGGGACGGGACAGCAGATTCTATGGCTACACCTTC CASSLGRDSRFYGYTF
TRBJ2-1 TRBV20-1 - few 12 TGCAGTGGTTGGGCCCTGGTGAACGAGCAGTTCTTC CSGWALVNEQFF
TRBJ2-1 TRBV4-1 TRBD2 once 17 TGCGCCAGCAGCCAAGATGGTGCGGCGGGAGGGGACAATGAGCAGTTCTTC CASSQDGAAGGDNEQFF
TRBJ2-1 TRBV12-3/TRBV12-4 - - 13 TGTGCCAGCAGTTTACGGGCCTACAATGAGCGGTTCTTC CASSLRAYNERFF